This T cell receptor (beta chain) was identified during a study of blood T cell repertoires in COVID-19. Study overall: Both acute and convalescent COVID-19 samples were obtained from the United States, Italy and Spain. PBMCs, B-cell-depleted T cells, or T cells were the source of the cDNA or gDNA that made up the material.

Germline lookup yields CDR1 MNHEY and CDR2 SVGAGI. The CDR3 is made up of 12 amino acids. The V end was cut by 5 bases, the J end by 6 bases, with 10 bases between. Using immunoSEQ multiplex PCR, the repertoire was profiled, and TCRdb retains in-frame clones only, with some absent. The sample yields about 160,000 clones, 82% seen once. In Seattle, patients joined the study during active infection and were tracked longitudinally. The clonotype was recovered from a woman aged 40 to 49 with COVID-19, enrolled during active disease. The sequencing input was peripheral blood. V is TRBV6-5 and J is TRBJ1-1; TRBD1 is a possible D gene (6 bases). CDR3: CASSKDSPEAFF. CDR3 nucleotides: TGTGCCAGCAGTAAGGACAGCCCTGAAGCTTTCTTT.